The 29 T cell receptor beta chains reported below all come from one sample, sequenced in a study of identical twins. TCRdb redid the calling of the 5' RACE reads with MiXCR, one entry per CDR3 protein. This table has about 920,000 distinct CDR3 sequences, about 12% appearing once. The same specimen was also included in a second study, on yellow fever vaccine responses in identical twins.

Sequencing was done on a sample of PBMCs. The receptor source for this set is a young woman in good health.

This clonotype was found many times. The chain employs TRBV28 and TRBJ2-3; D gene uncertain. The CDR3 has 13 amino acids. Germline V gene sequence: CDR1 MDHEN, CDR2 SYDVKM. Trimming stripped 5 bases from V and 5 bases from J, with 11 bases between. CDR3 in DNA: TGTGCCAGCAGTGTCCTTCTGGGAGATACGCAGTATTTT. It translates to CASSVLLGDTQYF.

For the CDR3, the DNA is TGCAGTGCCCAATGGGGGGAGTCCAAAAACATTCAGTACTTC. Protein sequence: CSAQWGESKNIQYF. J is TRBJ2-4 and V is TRBV20-1; weak D call: TRBD2 (6 bases). V lost 6 bases and J 2 bases, leaving 14 bases between the germline ends. Germline V lookup: CDR1 DFQATT, CDR2 SNEGSKA (reference sequence). The CDR3 runs to 14 residues.

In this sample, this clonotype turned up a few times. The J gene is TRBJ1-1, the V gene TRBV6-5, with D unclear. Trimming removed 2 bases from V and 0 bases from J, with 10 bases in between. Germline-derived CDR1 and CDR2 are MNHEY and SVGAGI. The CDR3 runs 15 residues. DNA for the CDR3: TGTGCCAGCAGTTACCTTACGACCGTGAACACTGAAGCTTTCTTT. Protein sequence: CASSYLTTVNTEAFF.

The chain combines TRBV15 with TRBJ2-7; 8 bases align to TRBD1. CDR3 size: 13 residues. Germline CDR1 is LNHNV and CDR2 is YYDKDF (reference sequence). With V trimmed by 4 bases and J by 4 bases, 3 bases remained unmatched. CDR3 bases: TGTGCCACCAGCACCGGGACAGGATACGAGCAGTACTTC. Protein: CATSTGTGYEQYF.

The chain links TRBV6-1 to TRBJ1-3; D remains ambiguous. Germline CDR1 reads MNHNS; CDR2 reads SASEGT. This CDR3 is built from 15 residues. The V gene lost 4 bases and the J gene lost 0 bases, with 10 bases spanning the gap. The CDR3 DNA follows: TGTGCCAGCAGTGGCCTTATGGGCTCTGGAAACACCATATATTTT. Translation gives CASSGLMGSGNTIYF.

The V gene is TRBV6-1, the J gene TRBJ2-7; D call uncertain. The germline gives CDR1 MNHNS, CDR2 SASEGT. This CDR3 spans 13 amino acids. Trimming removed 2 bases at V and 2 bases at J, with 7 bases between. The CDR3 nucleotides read TGTGCCAGCAGTGAATGGGGTGCCTACGAGCAGTACGTC. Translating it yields CASSEWGAYEQYV.

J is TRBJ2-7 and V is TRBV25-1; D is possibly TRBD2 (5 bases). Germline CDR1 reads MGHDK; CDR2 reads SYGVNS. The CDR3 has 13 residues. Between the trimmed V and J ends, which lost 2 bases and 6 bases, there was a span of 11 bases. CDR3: CASSERGFGEQYF. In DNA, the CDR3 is TGTGCCAGCAGTGAACGGGGATTTGGCGAGCAGTACTTC.

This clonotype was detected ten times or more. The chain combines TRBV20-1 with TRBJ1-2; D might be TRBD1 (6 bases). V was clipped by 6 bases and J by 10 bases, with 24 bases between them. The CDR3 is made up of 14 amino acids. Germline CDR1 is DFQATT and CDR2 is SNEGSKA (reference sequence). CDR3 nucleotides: TGCAGTGCAAGACCGGGACACAGCCTAGGGTCCTACACCTTC. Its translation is CSARPGHSLGSYTF.

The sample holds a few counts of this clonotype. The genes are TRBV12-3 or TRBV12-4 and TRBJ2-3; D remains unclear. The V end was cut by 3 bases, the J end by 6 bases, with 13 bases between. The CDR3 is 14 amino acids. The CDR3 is CASSLGRRSDTQYF. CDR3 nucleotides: TGTGCCAGCAGTTTGGGCCGCCGTTCGGATACGCAGTATTTT.

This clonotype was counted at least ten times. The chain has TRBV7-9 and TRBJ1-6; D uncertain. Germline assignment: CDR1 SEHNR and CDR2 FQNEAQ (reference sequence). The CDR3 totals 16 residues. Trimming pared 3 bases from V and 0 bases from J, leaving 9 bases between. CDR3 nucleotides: TGTGCCAGCAGCTTCTACGCGAGCTCCTATAATTCACCCCTCCACTTT. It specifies CASSFYASSYNSPLHF.

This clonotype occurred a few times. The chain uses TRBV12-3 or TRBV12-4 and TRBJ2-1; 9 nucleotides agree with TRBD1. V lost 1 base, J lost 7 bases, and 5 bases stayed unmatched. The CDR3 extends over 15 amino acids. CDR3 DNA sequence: TGTGCCAGCAGTTTAGGGACAGGGGTTAGGAATGAGCAGTTCTTC. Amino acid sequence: CASSLGTGVRNEQFF.

The CDR3 protein is CASSPPTNQRTDTQYF. As DNA, the CDR3 is TGTGCCAGCTCACCACCGACAAACCAACGCACAGATACGCAGTATTTT. The gene calls are TRBV18 and TRBJ2-3, with D uncertain. Trimming pared 0 bases from V and 1 base from J, leaving 11 bases between. From germline, CDR1 is KGHSH and CDR2 LQKENI. The CDR3 has 16 residues.

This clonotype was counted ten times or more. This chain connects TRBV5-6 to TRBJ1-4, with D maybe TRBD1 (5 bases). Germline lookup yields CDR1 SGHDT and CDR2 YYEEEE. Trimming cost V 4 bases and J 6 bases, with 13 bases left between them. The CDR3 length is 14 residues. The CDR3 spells CASSRTRADEKLFF. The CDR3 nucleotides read TGTGCCAGCAGCCGCACCAGGGCGGATGAAAAACTGTTTTTT.

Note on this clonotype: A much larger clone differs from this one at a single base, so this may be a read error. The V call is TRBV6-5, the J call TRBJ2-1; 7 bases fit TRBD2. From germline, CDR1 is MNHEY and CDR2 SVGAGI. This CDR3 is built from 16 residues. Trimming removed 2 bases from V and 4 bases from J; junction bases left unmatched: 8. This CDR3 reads CASSYPGRVGYNEQFF. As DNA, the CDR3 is TGTGCCAGCAGTTACCCGGGGAGGGTTGGGTACAATGAGCAGTTCTTC.

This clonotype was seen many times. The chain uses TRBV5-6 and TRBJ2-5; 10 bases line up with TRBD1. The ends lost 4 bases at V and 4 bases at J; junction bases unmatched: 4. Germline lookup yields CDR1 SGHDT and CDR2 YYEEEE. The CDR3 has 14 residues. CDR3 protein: CASSQGQGRETQYF. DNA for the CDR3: TGTGCCAGCAGCCAGGGACAGGGGAGAGAGACCCAGTACTTC.

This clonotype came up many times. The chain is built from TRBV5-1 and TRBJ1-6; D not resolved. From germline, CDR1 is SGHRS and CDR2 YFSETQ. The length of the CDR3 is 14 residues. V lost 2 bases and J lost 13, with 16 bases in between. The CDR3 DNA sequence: TGCGCCAGCAGCTTACCTACCACGGGCAGTCCCCTCCACTTT. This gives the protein CASSLPTTGSPLHF.

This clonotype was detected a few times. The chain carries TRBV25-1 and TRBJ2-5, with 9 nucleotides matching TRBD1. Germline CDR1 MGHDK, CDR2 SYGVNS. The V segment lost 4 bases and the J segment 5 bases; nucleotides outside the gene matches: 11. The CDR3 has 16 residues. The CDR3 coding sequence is TGTGCCAGCAGTGTCCTCCGGGACAGGGATTTTGAGACCCAGTACTTC. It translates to CASSVLRDRDFETQYF.

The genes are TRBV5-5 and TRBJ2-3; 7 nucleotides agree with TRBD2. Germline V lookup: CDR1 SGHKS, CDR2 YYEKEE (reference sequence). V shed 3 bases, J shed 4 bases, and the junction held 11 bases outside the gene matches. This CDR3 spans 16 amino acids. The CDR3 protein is CASSSIELAGADTQYF. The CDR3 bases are TGTGCCAGCAGCTCAATCGAGTTGGCGGGAGCAGATACGCAGTATTTT.

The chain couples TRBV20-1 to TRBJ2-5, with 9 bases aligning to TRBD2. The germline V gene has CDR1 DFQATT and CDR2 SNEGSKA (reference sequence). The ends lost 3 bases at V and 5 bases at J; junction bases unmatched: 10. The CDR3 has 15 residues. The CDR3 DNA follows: TGCAGTGCTAGGGTTTTAGCGGGAGTGTTTGAGACCCAGTACTTC. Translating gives CSARVLAGVFETQYF.

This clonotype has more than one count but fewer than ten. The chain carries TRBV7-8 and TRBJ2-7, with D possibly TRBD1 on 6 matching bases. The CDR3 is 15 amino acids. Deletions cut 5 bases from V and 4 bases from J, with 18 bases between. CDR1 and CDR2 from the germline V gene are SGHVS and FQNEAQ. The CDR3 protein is CASSKQGLLAYEQYV. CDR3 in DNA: TGTGCCAGCAGCAAACAGGGCCTCCTTGCTTACGAGCAGTACGTC.

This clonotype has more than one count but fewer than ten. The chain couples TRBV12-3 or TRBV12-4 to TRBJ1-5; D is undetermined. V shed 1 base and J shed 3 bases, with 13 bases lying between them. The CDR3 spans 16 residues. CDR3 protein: CASSLGGLGSNQPQHF. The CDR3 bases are TGTGCCAGCAGTTTAGGGGGATTAGGTTCCAATCAGCCCCAGCATTTT.

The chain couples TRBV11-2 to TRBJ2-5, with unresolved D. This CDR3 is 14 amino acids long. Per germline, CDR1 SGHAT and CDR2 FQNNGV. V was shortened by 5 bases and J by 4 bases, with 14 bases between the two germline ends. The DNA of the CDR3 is TGTGCCAGCAGCCTCGTGAGGAGTAGAGAGACCCAGTACTTC. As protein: CASSLVRSRETQYF.

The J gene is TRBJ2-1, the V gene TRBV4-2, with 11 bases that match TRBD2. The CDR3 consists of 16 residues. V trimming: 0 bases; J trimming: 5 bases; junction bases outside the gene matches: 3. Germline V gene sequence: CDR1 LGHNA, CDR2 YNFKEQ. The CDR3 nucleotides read TGTGCCAGCAGCCAAGAAGTACTAGCGGGAGACAATGAGCAGTTCTTC. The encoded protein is CASSQEVLAGDNEQFF.

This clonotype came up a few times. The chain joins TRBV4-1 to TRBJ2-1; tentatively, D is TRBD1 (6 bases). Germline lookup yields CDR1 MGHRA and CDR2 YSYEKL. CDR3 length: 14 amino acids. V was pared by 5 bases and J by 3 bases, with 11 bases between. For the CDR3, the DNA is TGCGCCAGCAGCACCCGGGACAACTACAATGAGCAGTTCTTC. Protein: CASSTRDNYNEQFF.

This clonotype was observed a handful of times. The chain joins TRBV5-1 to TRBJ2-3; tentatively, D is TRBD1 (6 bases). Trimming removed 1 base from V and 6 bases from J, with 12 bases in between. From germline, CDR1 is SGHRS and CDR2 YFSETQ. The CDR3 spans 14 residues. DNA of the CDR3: TGCGCCAGCAGCTTGTGGGGGCCGGTCGATACGCAGTATTTT. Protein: CASSLWGPVDTQYF. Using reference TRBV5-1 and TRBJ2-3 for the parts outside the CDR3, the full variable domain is KAGVTQTPRYLIKTRGQQVTLSCSPISGHRSVSWYQQTPGQGLQFLFEYFSETQRNKGNFPGRFSGRQFSNSRSEMNVSTLELGDSALYLCASSLWGPVDTQYFGPGTRLTVL.

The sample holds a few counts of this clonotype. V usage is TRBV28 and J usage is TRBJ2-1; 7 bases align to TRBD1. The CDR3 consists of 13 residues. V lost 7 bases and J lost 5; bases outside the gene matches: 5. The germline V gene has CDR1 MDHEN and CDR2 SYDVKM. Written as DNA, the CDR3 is TGTGCCAGCACCGACAGGGTCGACAATGAGCAGTTCTTC. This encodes CASTDRVDNEQFF.

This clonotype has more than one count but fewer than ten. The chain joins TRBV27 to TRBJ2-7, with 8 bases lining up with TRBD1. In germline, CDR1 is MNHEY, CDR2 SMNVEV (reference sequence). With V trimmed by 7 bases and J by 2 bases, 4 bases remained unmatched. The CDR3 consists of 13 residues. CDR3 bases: TGTGCCAGCACCGGGACAGGTACCTACGAGCAGTACTTC. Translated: CASTGTGTYEQYF.

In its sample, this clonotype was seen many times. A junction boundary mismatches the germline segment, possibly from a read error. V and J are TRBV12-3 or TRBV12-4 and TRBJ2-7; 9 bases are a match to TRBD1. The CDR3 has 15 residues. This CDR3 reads CASSVQGALAYERYF. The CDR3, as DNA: TGTGCCAGCAGCGTACAGGGGGCGCTTGCCTACGAGCGGTACTTC.

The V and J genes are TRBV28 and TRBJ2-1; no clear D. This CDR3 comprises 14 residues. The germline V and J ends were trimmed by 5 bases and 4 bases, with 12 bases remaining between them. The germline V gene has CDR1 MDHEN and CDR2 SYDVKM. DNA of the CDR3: TGTGCCAGCAGTCCCCGACCGGCATACAATGAGCAGTTCTTC. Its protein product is CASSPRPAYNEQFF.